The TCR beta chain described here comes from a study of human T cells and chemical hapten exposure (dated by TCRdb to about 2021). Turning to the overall study: For sensitization, 2% DPC in acetone was applied to a 2 cm by 2 cm area of upper inner arm skin. Weekly therapeutic DPC doses were additionally applied to the scalp of patients throughout the approximately 25-week study period. Patch testing was done on the upper back using Finn chambers containing 0.01% DPC, and results were scored after 6 days according to International Contact Dermatitis Research Group standards. Most of the patients in the cohort were female, and the cohort covered alopecia areata with under or over 50% scalp involvement, alopecia totalis and alopecia universalis. Libraries were pooled for sequencing, and per-sample TCR yields varied mainly because of small differences in library volumes within the pool. This study followed changes in the peripheral blood TCR repertoire in vivo during primary and secondary sensitization of alopecia patients to the hapten diphenylcyclopropenone (DPC). Blood was sampled from patients pre-sensitization (week 0) and at 2, 6 and about 24 weeks after DPC sensitization. For TCR sequencing, blood came from about 28 alopecia patients at anywhere from one to four time points (pre-sensitization, 2, 6 and 24 weeks). General conclusions and limits of the study: Alopecia, a presumed autoimmune disease, was present in all patients, so the immune response of the patients might differ from that of healthy individuals. After repeated subsampling, the strength of the expansion versus patch-test correlation and the threshold at which it became significant changed. DPC sensitization did not change how many TCRs were above 1 in 1000 frequency, and no evidence was found of alterations in global repertoire structure. Patch test score was positively correlated with the number of PT1 expanded TCRs, with significance at thresholds 8, 16 and 32 but not at 4. Expanded TCRs formed significantly more large CDR3 similarity clusters than pre-sensitization or healthy control sets, consistent with antigen-driven responses.

This clonotype has at least ten counts. What this receptor recognizes is not known. The record has no base qualities; no much larger clone is one base away. From cysteine to phenylalanine, the CDR3 is 13 amino acids long. Of all the DNA, just the CDR3 is kept, 39 bases in frame from base 1. CDR1 and CDR2, per the germline V gene, are MNHEY and SVGEGT. V is clipped by 6 bases and J by 2 bases, and the sequence between their germline boundaries is 8 bases long. The receptor library was made with RACE. TCRdb records NextSeq 500 as the sequencer. Library preparation attached unique molecular identifiers to individual cDNA molecules for quantitative, reproducible TCR counting. Both TCR alpha and TCR beta chains were sequenced from each blood RNA sample. In the authors' own workflow: Samples had a median of roughly 91,000 TCRs, with a range from roughly 20,000 to 690,600. V, J and CDR3 annotation of the TCR reads was performed with the Decombinator software suite. Every sample was subsampled to the same number of TCRs (28,000) for the PS versus PT1 abundance plots. Expanded TCRs were defined as absent before sensitization and observed at least eight times at the 2-week time point. TCRdb cleaned the public reads at Q25 with fastp, built clones with MiXCR and kept in-frame beta chains. Rows with one shared CDR3 protein collapse into an entry with the most common genes and DNA. The authors' filters were not applied to this entry. The sample table records 95,000 to 150,000 distinct CDR3 sequences; roughly 13% of these occur just once. The biggest ten clones account for roughly 2.8% of the sample.

In light of the paper, this sample's time point label describes: pre-sensitization, week 0. Per the publication, the treatment or condition label means: therapeutic diphenylcyclopropenone sensitization with weekly scalp DPC. At every patch-test visit, the blood draw took place before the patch test was put on. Eligible patients were aged 18 to 70, diagnosed with alopecia, deemed suitable for DPC therapy, and excluded if pregnant. Total RNA was extracted from unfractionated whole blood collected in Tempus Blood RNA tubes. The rearrangement joined TRBV6-2 or TRBV6-3 to TRBJ1-5; no confident D gene assignment can be made. The source is a woman between 18 and 30 years old with alopecia areata. Some clones in this sample may be carry-over from other donors' samples. The sample was whole blood, taken in connection with sensitization to the hapten diphenylcyclopropenone (DPC). The DNA reads as follows: TGTGCCAGCAGCCGTTCGGGCAATCAGCCCCAGCATTTT. This is translated as CASSRSGNQPQHF.